The sequence of this T cell receptor (beta chain) was determined in a study of CD8 T cells in Susac syndrome. Study-level results: It was acknowledged by the study that relatively few individuals were included in its TCR sequencing and HLA analysis.

Sequencing of TCR beta, carried out with a high-throughput approach, was applied to CD8+ and CD4+ T cells from the blood. Through negative isolation, CD4+ and CD8+ T cells were obtained, while TEMRA cells were enriched using FACS. Trimming at V came to 5 bases and at J to 1 base, leaving 6 bases not matched to a gene. The CDR3 runs to 14 residues. CDR1 is DFQATT and CDR2 is SNEGSKA in the germline V gene (reference sequence). With random hexamers, about 0.5 to 1 ug RNA was reverse transcribed. Amplification of TCR beta CDR3 by immunoSEQ multiplex PCR spanned 54 Vbeta and 13 Jbeta. Using its own MiXCR run on the immunoSEQ multiplex PCR reads, TCRdb lists one record per CDR3 protein. The sample has a few hundred thousand distinct CDR3 sequences; approximately 95% are singletons. Comments on this clonotype: Its antigen is not identified.

The V call is TRBV20-1, the J call TRBJ1-2; TRBD1 agrees at 8 bases. The clonotype originates from a human donor with multiple sclerosis. Material for sequencing was CD4+ T cells from PBMCs. In DNA form, the CDR3 reads TGCAGTGCTCGAATGACAGGGGTTAACTATGGCTACACCTTC. This codes for CSARMTGVNYGYTF.